This entry features one T cell receptor (beta chain) sequence. Its antigen is not identified. This record comes from a study of T cell responses to AZD1222 COVID-19 vaccine. The table came from immunoSEQ multiplex PCR; TCRdb's copy has only in-frame clones and leaves some out. The sample gives 100,000 or so clones, approximately 90% of which show up once; roughly 3.1% is in the top ten. Study results and caveats: No repertoire was sampled before or during the peak T cell response, only after it.

V shed 4 bases and J 4 bases; nucleotides not matched to a gene: 7. This CDR3 has 14 amino acids. Germline V gene lookup returns CDR1 SGHRS and CDR2 YFSETQ. The chain employs TRBV5-1 and TRBJ1-1; 7 bases map to TRBD1. The source was peripheral blood, collected 28 days after the second AZD1222 dose. This TCR was recovered from an adult who received the AZD1222 COVID-19 vaccine. CDR3 amino acids: CASSRQGGGTEAFF. Here the CDR3 DNA reads TGCGCCAGCAGCCGTCAGGGGGGAGGCACTGAAGCTTTCTTT. Using reference TRBV5-1 and TRBJ1-1 for the parts outside the CDR3, the full variable domain is KAGVTQTPRYLIKTRGQQVTLSCSPISGHRSVSWYQQTPGQGLQFLFEYFSETQRNKGNFPGRFSGRQFSNSRSEMNVSTLELGDSALYLCASSRQGGGTEAFFGQGTRLTVV.